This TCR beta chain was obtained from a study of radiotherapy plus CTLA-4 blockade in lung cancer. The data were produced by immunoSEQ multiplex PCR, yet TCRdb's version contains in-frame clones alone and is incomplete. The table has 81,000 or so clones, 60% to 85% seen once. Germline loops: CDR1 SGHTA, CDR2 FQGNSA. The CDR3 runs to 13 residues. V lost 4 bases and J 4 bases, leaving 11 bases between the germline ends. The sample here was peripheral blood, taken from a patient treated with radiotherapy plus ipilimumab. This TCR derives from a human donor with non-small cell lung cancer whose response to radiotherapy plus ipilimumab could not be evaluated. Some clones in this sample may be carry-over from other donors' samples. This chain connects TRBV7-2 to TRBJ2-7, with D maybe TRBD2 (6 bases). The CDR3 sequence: CASSYGGPYEQYF. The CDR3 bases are TGTGCCAGCAGCTACGGGGGACCTTACGAGCAGTACTTC. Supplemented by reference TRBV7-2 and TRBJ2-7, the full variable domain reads GAGVSQSPSNKVTEKGKDVELRCDPISGHTALYWYRQSLGQGLEFLIYFQGNSAPDKSGLPSDRFSAERTGGSVSTLTIQRTQQEDSAVYLCASSYGGPYEQYFGPGTRLTVT.